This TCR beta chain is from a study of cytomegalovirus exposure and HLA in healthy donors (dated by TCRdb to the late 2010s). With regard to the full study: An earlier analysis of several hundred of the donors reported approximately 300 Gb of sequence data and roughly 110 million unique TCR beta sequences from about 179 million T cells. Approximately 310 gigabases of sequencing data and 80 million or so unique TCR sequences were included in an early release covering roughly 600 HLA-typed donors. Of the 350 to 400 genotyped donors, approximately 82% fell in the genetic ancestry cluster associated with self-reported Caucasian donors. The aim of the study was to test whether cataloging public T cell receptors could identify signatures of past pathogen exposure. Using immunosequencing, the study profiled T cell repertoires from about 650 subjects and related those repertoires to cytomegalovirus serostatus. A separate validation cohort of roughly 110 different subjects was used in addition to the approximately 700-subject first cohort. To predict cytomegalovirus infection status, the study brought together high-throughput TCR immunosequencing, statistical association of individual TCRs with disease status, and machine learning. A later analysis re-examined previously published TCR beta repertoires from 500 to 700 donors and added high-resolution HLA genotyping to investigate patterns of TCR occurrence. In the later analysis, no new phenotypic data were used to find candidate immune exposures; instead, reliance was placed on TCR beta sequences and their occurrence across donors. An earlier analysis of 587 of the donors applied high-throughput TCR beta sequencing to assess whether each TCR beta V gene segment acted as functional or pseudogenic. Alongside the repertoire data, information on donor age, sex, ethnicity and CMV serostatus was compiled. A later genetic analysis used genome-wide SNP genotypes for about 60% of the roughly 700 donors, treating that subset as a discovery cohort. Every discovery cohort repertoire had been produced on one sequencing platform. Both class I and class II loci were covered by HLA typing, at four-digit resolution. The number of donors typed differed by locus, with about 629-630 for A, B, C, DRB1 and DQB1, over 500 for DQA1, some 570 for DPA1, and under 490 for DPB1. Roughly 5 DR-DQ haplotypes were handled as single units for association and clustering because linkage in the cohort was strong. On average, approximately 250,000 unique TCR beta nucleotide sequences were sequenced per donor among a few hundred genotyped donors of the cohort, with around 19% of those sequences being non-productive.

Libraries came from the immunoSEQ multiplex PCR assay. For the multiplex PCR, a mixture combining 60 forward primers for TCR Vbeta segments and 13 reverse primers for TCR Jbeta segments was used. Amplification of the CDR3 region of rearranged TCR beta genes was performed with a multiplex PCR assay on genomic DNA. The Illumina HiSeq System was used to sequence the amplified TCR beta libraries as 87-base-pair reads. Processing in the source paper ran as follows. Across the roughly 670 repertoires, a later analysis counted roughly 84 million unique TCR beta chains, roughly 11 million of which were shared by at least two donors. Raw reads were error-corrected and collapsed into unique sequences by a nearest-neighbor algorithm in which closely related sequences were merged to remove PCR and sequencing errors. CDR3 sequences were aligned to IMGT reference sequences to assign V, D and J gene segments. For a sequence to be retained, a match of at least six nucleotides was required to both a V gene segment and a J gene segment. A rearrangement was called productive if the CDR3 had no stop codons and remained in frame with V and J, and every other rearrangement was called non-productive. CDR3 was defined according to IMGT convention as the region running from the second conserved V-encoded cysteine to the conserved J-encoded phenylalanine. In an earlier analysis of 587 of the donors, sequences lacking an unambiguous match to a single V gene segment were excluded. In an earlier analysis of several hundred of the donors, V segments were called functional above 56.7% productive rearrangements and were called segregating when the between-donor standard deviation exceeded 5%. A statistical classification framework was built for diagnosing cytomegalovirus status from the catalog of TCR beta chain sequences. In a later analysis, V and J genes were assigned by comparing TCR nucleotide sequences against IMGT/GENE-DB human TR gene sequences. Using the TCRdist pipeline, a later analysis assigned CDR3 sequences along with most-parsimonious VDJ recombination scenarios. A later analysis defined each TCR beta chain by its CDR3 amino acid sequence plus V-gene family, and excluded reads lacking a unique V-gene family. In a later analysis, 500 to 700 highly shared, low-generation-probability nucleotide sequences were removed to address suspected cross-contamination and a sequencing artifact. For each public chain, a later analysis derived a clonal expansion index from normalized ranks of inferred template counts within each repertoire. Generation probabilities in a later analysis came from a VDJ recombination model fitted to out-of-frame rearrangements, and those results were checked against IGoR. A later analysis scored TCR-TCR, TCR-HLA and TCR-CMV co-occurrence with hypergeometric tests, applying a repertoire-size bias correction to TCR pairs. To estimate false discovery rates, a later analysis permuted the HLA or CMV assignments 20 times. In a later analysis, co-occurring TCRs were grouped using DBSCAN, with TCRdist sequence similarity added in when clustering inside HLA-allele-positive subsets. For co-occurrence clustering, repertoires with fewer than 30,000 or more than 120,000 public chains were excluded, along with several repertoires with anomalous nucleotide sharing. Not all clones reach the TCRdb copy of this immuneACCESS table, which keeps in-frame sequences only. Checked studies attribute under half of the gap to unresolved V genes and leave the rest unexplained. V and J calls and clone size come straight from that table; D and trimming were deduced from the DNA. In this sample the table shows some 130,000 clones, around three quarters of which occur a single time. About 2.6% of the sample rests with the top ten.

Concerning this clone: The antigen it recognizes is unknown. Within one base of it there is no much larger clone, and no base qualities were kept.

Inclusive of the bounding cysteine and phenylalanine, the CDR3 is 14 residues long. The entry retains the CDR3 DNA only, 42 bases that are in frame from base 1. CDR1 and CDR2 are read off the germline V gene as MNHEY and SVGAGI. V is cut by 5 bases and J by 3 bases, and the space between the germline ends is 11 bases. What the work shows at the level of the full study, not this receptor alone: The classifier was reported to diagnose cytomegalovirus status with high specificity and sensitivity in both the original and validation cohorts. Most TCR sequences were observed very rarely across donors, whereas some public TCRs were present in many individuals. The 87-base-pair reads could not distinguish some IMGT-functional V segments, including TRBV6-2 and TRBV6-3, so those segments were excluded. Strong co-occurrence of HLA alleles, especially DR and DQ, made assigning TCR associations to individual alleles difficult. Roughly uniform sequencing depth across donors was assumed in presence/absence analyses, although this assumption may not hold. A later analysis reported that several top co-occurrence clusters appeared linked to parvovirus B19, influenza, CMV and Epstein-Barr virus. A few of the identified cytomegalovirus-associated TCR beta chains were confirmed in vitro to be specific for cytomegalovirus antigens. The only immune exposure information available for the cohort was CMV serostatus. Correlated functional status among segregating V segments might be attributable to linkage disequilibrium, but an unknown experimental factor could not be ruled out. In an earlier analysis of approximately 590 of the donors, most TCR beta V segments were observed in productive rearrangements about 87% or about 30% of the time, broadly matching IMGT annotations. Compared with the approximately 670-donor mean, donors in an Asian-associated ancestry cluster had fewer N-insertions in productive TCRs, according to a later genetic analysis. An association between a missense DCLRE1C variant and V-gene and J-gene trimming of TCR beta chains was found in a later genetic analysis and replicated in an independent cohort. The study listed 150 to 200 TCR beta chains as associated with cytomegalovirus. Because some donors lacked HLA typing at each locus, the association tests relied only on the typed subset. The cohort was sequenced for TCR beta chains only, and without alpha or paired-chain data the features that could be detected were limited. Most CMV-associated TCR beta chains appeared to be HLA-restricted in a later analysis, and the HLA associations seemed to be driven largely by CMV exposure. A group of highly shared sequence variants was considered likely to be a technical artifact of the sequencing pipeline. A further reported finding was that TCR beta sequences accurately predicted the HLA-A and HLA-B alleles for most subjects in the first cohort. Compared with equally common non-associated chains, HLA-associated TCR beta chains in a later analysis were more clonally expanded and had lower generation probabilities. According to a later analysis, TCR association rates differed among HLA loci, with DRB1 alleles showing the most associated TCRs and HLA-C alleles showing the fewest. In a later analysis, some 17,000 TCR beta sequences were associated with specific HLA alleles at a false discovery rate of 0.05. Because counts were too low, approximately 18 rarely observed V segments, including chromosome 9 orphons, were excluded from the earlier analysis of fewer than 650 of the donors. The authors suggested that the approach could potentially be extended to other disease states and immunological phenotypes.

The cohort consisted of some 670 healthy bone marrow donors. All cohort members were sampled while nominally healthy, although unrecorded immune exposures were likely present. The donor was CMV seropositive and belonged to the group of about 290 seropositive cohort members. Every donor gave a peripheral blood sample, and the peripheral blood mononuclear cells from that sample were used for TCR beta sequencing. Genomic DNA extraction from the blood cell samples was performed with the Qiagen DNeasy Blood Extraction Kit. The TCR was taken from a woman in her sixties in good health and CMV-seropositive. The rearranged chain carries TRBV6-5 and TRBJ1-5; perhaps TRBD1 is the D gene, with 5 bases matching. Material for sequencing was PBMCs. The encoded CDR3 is CASSRKGLNQPQHF. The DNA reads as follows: TGTGCCAGCAGTAGGAAGGGGCTCAATCAGCCCCAGCATTTT.